One and the same sample provided the 9 T cell receptor beta chains below, sequenced in a study of Graves' ophthalmopathy and Graves' hyperthyroidism. RNA transcripts were the template, and TCR beta CDR3 regions were amplified from them. The authors performed first-round RT-PCR with HTBI primers and then a second-round multiplex PCR. TCRdb ran MiXCR on the multiplex PCR reads and lists one entry per CDR3 protein. The sample gives 260,000 or so distinct CDR3 sequences, approximately 42% of which show up once; roughly half is in the top ten. The sequencing input was peripheral blood. All receptors derive from an adult man with Graves' ophthalmopathy.

The chain carries TRBV5-5 and TRBJ1-6; D is perhaps TRBD1 (6 bases). CDR1 and CDR2 from the germline V gene are SGHKS and YYEKEE (reference sequence). Trimming shortened V by 2 bases and J by 5 bases, and 17 bases separated the two germline ends. CDR3 length equals 17 residues. The CDR3 sequence: CASSLNSGAPNNSPLHF. CDR3 nucleotide sequence: TGTGCCAGCAGCTTAAATTCAGGGGCCCCCAATAATTCACCCCTCCACTTT. The whole variable domain, filled in from reference TRBV5-5 and TRBJ1-6, reads DAGVTQSPTHLIKTRGQQVTLRCSPISGHKSVSWYQQVLGQGPQFIFQYYEKEERGRGNFPDRFSARQFPNYSSELNVNALLLGDSALYLCASSLNSGAPNNSPLHFGNGTRLTVT.

This clonotype was seen repeatedly, ten times or more. The rearrangement uses TRBV24-1 and TRBJ1-2; TRBD1 is a possible D gene (5 bases). The germline CDR1 and CDR2 sequences are KGHDR and SFDVKD. The CDR3 is 13 residues long. V lost 2 bases and J lost 7, with 10 bases in between. The CDR3 nucleotides read TGTGCCACCAGTGATTCACGGGGGTTTGGCTACACCTTC. Its translation is CATSDSRGFGYTF.

The chain has TRBV12-3 or TRBV12-4 and TRBJ1-2; D possibly corresponds to TRBD1 (5 bases). CDR3 size: 13 residues. Trimming removed 2 bases at V and 8 bases at J, with 12 bases between. In DNA form, the CDR3 reads TGTGCCAGCAGTTTAACAGGCGGGGGGGGCTACACCTTC. Amino acid sequence: CASSLTGGGGYTF.

The rearrangement uses TRBV7-2 and TRBJ2-5; no clear D gene. This CDR3 has 13 amino acids. V was trimmed by 2 bases and J by 4 bases, leaving 8 bases between them. Germline values: CDR1 SGHTA, CDR2 FQGNSA. The CDR3, as DNA: TGTGCCAGCAGCTTAAGGTCCGGAGAGACCCAGTACTTC. Translated, it gives CASSLRSGETQYF.

The genes are TRBV5-1 and TRBJ2-7; D is unclear. Trimming left V 1 base short and J 2 bases short, with 13 bases between. CDR1 and CDR2 from the germline V gene are SGHRS and YFSETQ. This CDR3 spans 15 amino acids. CDR3: CASSLQIDTAYEQYF. In DNA, the CDR3 is TGCGCCAGCAGCTTGCAGATTGACACAGCCTACGAGCAGTACTTC.

The chain carries TRBV20-1 and TRBJ1-2, with D possibly TRBD1 on 5 matching bases. This CDR3 is 15 amino acids long. V lost 0 bases and J 4 bases, leaving 15 bases between the germline ends. The germline V gene has CDR1 DFQATT and CDR2 SNEGSKA (reference sequence). CDR3 in DNA: TGCAGTGCTAGAGATCTCGGGACGGCGGGCTATGGCTACACCTTC. This gives the protein CSARDLGTAGYGYTF.

The chain carries TRBV19 and TRBJ2-7; 8 positions agree with TRBD2. The V gene end was trimmed by 6 bases and the J gene end by 6 bases; junction bases not matched to a gene: 7. This CDR3 has 13 amino acids. Germline assignment: CDR1 LNHDA and CDR2 SQIVND (reference sequence). The CDR3 DNA sequence: TGTGCCAGTAGACGGGCGGGAGGCCCCGAGCAGTACTTC. It encodes CASRRAGGPEQYF.

This rearrangement joins TRBV5-6 to TRBJ2-7; weak D call: TRBD2 (7 bases). The CDR3 loop spans 14 amino acids. Trimming took off 3 bases at V and 5 bases at J, with 15 bases between the two ends. Germline-derived CDR1 and CDR2 are SGHDT and YYEEEE. CDR3 nucleotides: TGTGCCAGCAGCTGGGGGGGCGGGAGAGACGAGCAGTACTTC. This translates into CASSWGGGRDEQYF.

This clonotype was seen a single time. The chain joins TRBV10-3 to TRBJ2-5; the match to TRBD1 covers 10 bases. V lost 10 bases, J lost 3 bases, and 5 bases stayed unmatched. CDR3 size: 13 residues. From germline, CDR1 is ENHRY and CDR2 SYGVKD. Written as DNA, the CDR3 is TGTGCCAGCGGGGGACAGGGGAAAGAGACCCAGTACTTC. It codes for CASGGQGKETQYF.